These 27 T cell receptor beta chains share one sample of origin, sequenced in a study of CD8 T cells in ankylosing spondylitis. Using its own MiXCR run on the 5' RACE reads, TCRdb lists one record per CDR3 protein. Here the sample spans 85,000 to 100,000 distinct CDR3 sequences, about 8.1% being singletons. The specimen was blood, either unsorted or a sorted T cell fraction (not recorded which). The receptors were sampled from a male donor with ankylosing spondylitis or in good health (not recorded which).

This clonotype was detected a few times. The chain has TRBV2 and TRBJ2-1; D call uncertain. The CDR3 extends over 13 amino acids. The germline CDR1 and CDR2 sequences are SNHLY and FYNNEI. V was clipped by 4 bases and J by 5 bases, with 9 bases between them. This chain's CDR3 is CASSVNGNNEQFF. In DNA, the CDR3 is TGTGCCAGCAGTGTTAACGGAAACAATGAGCAGTTCTTC.

The table lists this clonotype with many counts. The chain recombines TRBV5-1 with TRBJ2-3, with a weak D call TRBD1 (5 bases). This CDR3 contains 17 residues. Trimming left V 1 base short and J 5 bases short, with 20 bases between. Germline V CDR1 and CDR2: SGHRS, YFSETQ. CDR3 region: CASSLYGPGQMEDTQYF. The CDR3 DNA is TGCGCCAGCAGCTTGTACGGTCCAGGGCAGATGGAAGATACGCAGTATTTT.

This clonotype was seen many times. The junction and the germline gene differ at one end; a read error may be behind it. The chain is built from TRBV14 and TRBJ2-3, with TRBD2 matching over 7 bases. The CDR3 totals 15 residues. The germline gives CDR1 SGHDN, CDR2 FVKESK. The CDR3 loop is CASSQDRDYGPAVNF. The CDR3 DNA sequence: TGTGCCAGCAGCCAAGACCGGGACTACGGGCCGGCGGTGAATTTT. The full variable domain, rest sourced from reference TRBV14 and TRBJ2-3, is EAGVTQFPSHSVIEKGQTVTLRCDPISGHDNLYWYRRVMGKEIKFLLHFVKESKQDESGMPNNRFLAERTGGTYSTLKVQPAELEDSGVYFCASSQDRDYGPAVNFGPGTRLTVL.

This clonotype was observed a single time. The chain links TRBV6-1 to TRBJ1-4; 12 bases are shared with TRBD1. The J segment lost 10 bases and the V segment lost 6 bases, leaving 15 bases of the junction unmatched. This CDR3 is 17 amino acids long. The germline V gene has CDR1 MNHNS and CDR2 SASEGT. This chain's CDR3 is CASSPGTGGIMARKLFF. The CDR3 nucleotides read TGTGCCAGCAGCCCCGGGACAGGGGGCATCATGGCTAGAAAACTGTTTTTT.

This clonotype was counted at least ten times. This rearrangement joins TRBV7-8 to TRBJ2-4; no firm D call. The CDR3 consists of 14 residues. The germline V and J ends were trimmed by 6 bases and 0 bases, with 9 bases remaining between them. Germline assignment: CDR1 SGHVS and CDR2 FQNEAQ. The CDR3 sequence: CASRESPAKNIQYF. The CDR3 nucleotides read TGTGCCAGCAGGGAGTCACCAGCCAAAAACATTCAGTACTTC.

This clonotype has a count of ten or more. The chain carries TRBV27 and TRBJ1-1; unclear D gene. CDR3 length equals 12 residues. V lost 1 base and J 6 bases, leaving 6 bases between the germline ends. Per germline, CDR1 MNHEY and CDR2 SMNVEV (reference sequence). The CDR3 region is CASSLYGSEAFF. CDR3 DNA sequence: TGTGCCAGCAGTTTATACGGATCTGAAGCTTTCTTT.

This clonotype was detected ten times or more. This chain joins TRBV14 and TRBJ2-3, with TRBD2 matching over 7 bases. The CDR3 runs to 15 residues. V shed 2 bases, J shed 1 base, and the junction held 3 bases outside the gene matches. Germline V CDR1 and CDR2: SGHDN, FVKESK. The chain's CDR3 is CASSQISGGTDTQYF. CDR3 in DNA: TGTGCCAGCAGCCAAATAAGCGGGGGCACAGATACGCAGTATTTT.

This clonotype has a count of ten or more. The chain carries TRBV4-1 and TRBJ2-7; 9 nucleotides line up with TRBD2. The CDR3 totals 17 residues. CDR1 and CDR2 (germline): MGHRA, YSYEKL. The trim removed 4 bases at V and 3 bases at J, leaving 13 bases unmatched. CDR3 DNA sequence: TGCGCCAGCAGCCCTACGAAGGATAGCGGGGGCTTCTACGAGCAGTACTTC. Its protein is CASSPTKDSGGFYEQYF.

This clonotype was detected many times. The J gene is TRBJ2-5, the V gene TRBV4-1, with a possible D match to TRBD1 (6 bases). Germline V gives CDR1 MGHRA, CDR2 YSYEKL. The CDR3 is 13 amino acids. V lost 1 base and J lost 5, with 8 bases in between. CDR3 coding DNA: TGCGCCAGCAGCCAAGGGACAGTGGAGACCCAGTACTTC. This encodes CASSQGTVETQYF.

This clonotype was detected ten times or more. The J gene is TRBJ2-4, the V gene TRBV20-1; D is possibly TRBD1 (8 bases). The CDR3 spans 14 residues. V dropped 5 bases and J dropped 8 bases, with 19 bases sitting between them. The V gene's germline CDR1 is DFQATT and CDR2 SNEGSKA (reference sequence). CDR3 residues: CSAALRGGQDIQYF. DNA of the CDR3: TGCAGTGCTGCGTTAAGGGGGGGACAGGACATTCAGTACTTC.

The sample holds many counts of this clonotype. Written as DNA, the CDR3 is TGTGCCAGCAGCCAAGGTGACCGGGATACGCAAGAGACCCAGTACTTC. It codes for CASSQGDRDTQETQYF. The chain joins TRBV4-2 to TRBJ2-5, with D possibly being TRBD2 (5 bases). With 1 base removed from V and 2 bases from J, the gap between germline ends came to 14 bases. CDR1 and CDR2 (germline): LGHNA, YNFKEQ. The CDR3 has 16 residues.

The table lists this clonotype with many counts. This chain uses TRBV7-2 with TRBJ2-1; D might be TRBD2 (6 bases). The CDR3 runs to 14 residues. Trimming took off 0 bases at V and 8 bases at J, with 11 bases between the two ends. CDR1 SGHTA and CDR2 FQGNSA come from the germline V gene. CDR3 sequence reads: CASSLALASDEQFF. The CDR3, as DNA: TGTGCCAGCAGCTTAGCGCTCGCTAGCGATGAGCAGTTCTTC.

This clonotype was recorded many times. The V and J genes are TRBV28 and TRBJ2-5; D gene uncertain. Germline assignment: CDR1 MDHEN and CDR2 SYDVKM. V was clipped by 4 bases and J by 3 bases, with 9 bases between them. The CDR3 totals 13 residues. The CDR3 coding sequence is TGTGCCAGCAGTTATGCAACCAAAGAGACCCAGTACTTC. It yields the protein CASSYATKETQYF.

This clonotype was seen ten or more times. The chain carries TRBV6-5 and TRBJ2-7; D call uncertain. The CDR3 runs to 16 residues. Per the germline V gene, CDR1 is MNHEY and CDR2 is SVGAGI. Trimming took off 0 bases at V and 5 bases at J, with 17 bases between the two ends. The CDR3 DNA reads TGTGCCAGCAGTTACTCGATATCCGGGCCGACCAACGAGCAGTACTTC. It codes for CASSYSISGPTNEQYF.

At least ten counts were recorded for this clonotype. The J gene is TRBJ2-5, the V gene TRBV20-1; D gene unclear. CDR1 DFQATT and CDR2 SNEGSKA come from the germline V gene (reference sequence). The CDR3 runs to 14 residues. With 6 bases removed from V and 4 bases from J, the gap between germline ends came to 18 bases. CDR3 coding DNA: TGCAGTGCCGCGGAGAGGCAGCTAAGAGAGACCCAGTACTTC. Its translation is CSAAERQLRETQYF.

The sample holds many counts of this clonotype. The chain couples TRBV7-2 to TRBJ1-1; no clear D. CDR1 is SGHTA and CDR2 is FQGNSA in the germline V gene. The CDR3 consists of 15 residues. V lost 5 bases to trimming and J lost 4 bases, with 17 bases between them. The chain's CDR3 is CASSPHRPQSTEAFF. Written as DNA, the CDR3 is TGTGCCAGCAGCCCCCACCGTCCACAGAGCACTGAAGCTTTCTTT.

This clonotype was picked up many times. The chain combines TRBV25-1 with TRBJ2-1, with D hard to call. Germline CDR1 and CDR2: MGHDK and SYGVNS. This CDR3 has 15 amino acids. Trimming took 4 bases from V and 0 from J, leaving 10 bases between them. In DNA form, the CDR3 reads TGTGCCAGCAGTGCATTCGACGGCTCCTACAATGAGCAGTTCTTC. Its translation: CASSAFDGSYNEQFF.

This clonotype was counted ten times or more. The CDR3 protein is CASSHWTSGGTGNEQFF. DNA of the CDR3: TGTGCCAGCAGTCATTGGACTAGCGGGGGGACCGGGAATGAGCAGTTCTTC. This chain links TRBV27 with TRBJ2-1, with 14 positions matching TRBD2. This CDR3 spans 17 amino acids. Germline V gene data show CDR1 as MNHEY and CDR2 as SMNVEV (reference sequence). V lost 5 bases, J lost 7 bases, and 10 bases stayed unmatched.

This clonotype came up many times. V usage is TRBV5-8 and J usage is TRBJ1-5; 8 nucleotides line up with TRBD1. V lost 4 bases to trimming and J lost 5 bases; unmatched junction nucleotides: 2. Germline V gene data show CDR1 as SGHTS and CDR2 as YDEGEE. The CDR3 sequence is 13 residues long. CDR3 sequence: CASSKGQDQPQHF. The CDR3 nucleotides read TGTGCCAGCAGCAAGGGACAGGATCAGCCCCAGCATTTT.

About this clonotype itself: A read error may be the cause here, since a much bigger clone is one base away. V gene TRBV7-2 combines with J gene TRBJ2-3; 8 bases match TRBD2. V shed 1 base and J 2 bases; nucleotides not matched to a gene: 8. The CDR3 totals 17 residues. Per the germline V gene, CDR1 is SGHTA and CDR2 is FQGNSA. The CDR3 DNA is TGTGCCAGCAGCTTAGGTAGCGGGACCTTCTCCACAGATACGCAGTATTTT. The encoded protein is CASSLGSGTFSTDTQYF.

This clonotype has ten or more counts. The chain couples TRBV12-3 or TRBV12-4 to TRBJ2-1; 8 positions match TRBD2. The CDR3 covers 15 residues. The V gene end was trimmed by 6 bases and the J gene end by 9 bases; junction bases not matched to a gene: 13. DNA for the CDR3: TGTGCCAGCAGAGACCCGGGGGGGCCTAACCCTGAGCAGTTCTTC. It yields the protein CASRDPGGPNPEQFF.

This clonotype occurred many times. V usage is TRBV10-3 and J usage is TRBJ1-1; tentatively, D is TRBD1 (5 bases). CDR1 is ENHRY and CDR2 is SYGVKD in the germline V gene. The CDR3 runs 14 residues. Trimming pared 5 bases from V and 0 bases from J, leaving 10 bases between. CDR3 amino acids: CAISPTEMNTEAFF. CDR3 nucleotides: TGTGCCATCAGTCCGACAGAGATGAACACTGAAGCTTTCTTT.

This clonotype came up many times. The chain carries TRBV6-1 and TRBJ1-2, with D possibly being TRBD1 (5 bases). The CDR3 contains 13 residues. Trimming removed 6 bases at V and 6 bases at J, with 14 bases between. Germline V lookup: CDR1 MNHNS, CDR2 SASEGT. The CDR3 region is CASSLQGANGYTF. The CDR3 nucleotides read TGTGCCAGCAGCCTCCAGGGAGCAAATGGCTACACCTTC.

This clonotype was observed many times. The chain employs TRBV12-3 or TRBV12-4 and TRBJ1-5; a possible D gene is TRBD1 (6 bases). This CDR3 comprises 13 residues. V dropped 5 bases and J dropped 6 bases, with 11 bases sitting between them. The CDR3 spells CASSRGAGQPQHF. The CDR3 region has the DNA TGTGCCAGCAGTCGGGGGGCAGGTCAGCCCCAGCATTTT.

This clonotype was found many times. The chain carries TRBV20-1 and TRBJ1-1, with no clear D. This CDR3 is built from 15 residues. The germline V and J ends were trimmed by 0 bases and 1 base, with 12 bases remaining between them. Per germline, CDR1 DFQATT and CDR2 SNEGSKA (reference sequence). CDR3 sequence (DNA): TGCAGTGCTAGAGATCTGCGCAGTTCGAACACTGAAGCTTTCTTT. It codes for CSARDLRSSNTEAFF.

This clonotype came up many times. This chain joins TRBV7-3 and TRBJ1-3; the D is unclear. Trimming left V 2 bases short and J 3 bases short, with 2 bases between. The length of the CDR3 is 12 residues. Germline lookup yields CDR1 SGHTA and CDR2 FQGTGA. This CDR3 reads CASSLDGNTIYF. CDR3 sequence (DNA): TGTGCCAGCAGCTTAGATGGAAACACCATATATTTT.

The chain carries TRBV19 and TRBJ1-1, with a possible D match to TRBD1 (6 bases). CDR3 length: 15 residues. Deletions cut 7 bases from V and 0 bases from J, with 15 bases between. CDR1 and CDR2 (germline): LNHDA, SQIVND (reference sequence). In nucleotides, the CDR3 is TGTGCCAGTACCAGAACAGGGTACATGAACACTGAAGCTTTCTTT. Residues: CASTRTGYMNTEAFF.